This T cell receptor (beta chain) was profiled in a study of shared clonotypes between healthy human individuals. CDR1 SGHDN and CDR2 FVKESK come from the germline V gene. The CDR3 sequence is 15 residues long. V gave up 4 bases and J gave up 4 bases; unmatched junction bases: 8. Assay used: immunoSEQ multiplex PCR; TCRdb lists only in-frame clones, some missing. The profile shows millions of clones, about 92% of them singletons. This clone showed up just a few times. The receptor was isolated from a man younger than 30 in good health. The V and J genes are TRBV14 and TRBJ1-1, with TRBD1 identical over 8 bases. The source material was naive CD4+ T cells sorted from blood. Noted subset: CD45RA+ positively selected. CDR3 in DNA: TGTGCCAGCAGCCTAAGCCAGGGGGCAGGCACTGAAGCTTTCTTT. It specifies CASSLSQGAGTEAFF.